This entry lists 8 T cell receptor beta chains sequenced from one sample in a study of tumor and adjacent non-tumor tissue in lung cancer. The library came from three nested PCR rounds adapted from ARM-PCR protocols. One entry per CDR3 protein results from TCRdb running MiXCR on the multiplex PCR reads. The sample carries fewer than 90,000 distinct CDR3 sequences, around 82% recorded once. No cell sorting was done before RNA was extracted from the tissue. Distant lung tissue was collected more than 3 cm away from the tumor edge. Sequenced input: distant non-tumor lung tissue. The receptors derive from a woman aged 45-65 years with non-small cell lung cancer.

With respect to this clonotype: This sequence may be a read error, since a much larger clone differs from it by one base. The chain carries TRBV28 and TRBJ2-3; TRBD1 or TRBD2 may be the D gene (6 bases each). From germline, CDR1 is MDHEN and CDR2 SYDVKM. This CDR3 contains 14 residues. The CDR3 here is CTSKRGLLTDTQYF. The CDR3, as DNA: TGTACCAGCAAACGGGGGCTGTTGACAGATACGCAGTATTTT.

Regarding this clonotype: A much larger clone lies one base from this, so it may be a read error. V usage is TRBV25-1 and J usage is TRBJ2-7, with 9 bases aligning to TRBD1. V was clipped by 3 bases and J by 4 bases; unmatched bases: 7. Germline CDR1 MGHDK, CDR2 SYGVNS. CDR3 length equals 15 residues. The CDR3 sequence is CASSDLRTGVYEQYF. CDR3 sequence (DNA): TGTGCCAGCAGTGATCTTAGGACAGGGGTGTACGAGCAGTACTTC.

The chain is built from TRBV10-1 and TRBJ1-2; D ambiguous. Trimming stripped 11 bases from V and 7 bases from J, with 11 bases between. CDR1 is WNHNN and CDR2 is SYGVQD in the germline V gene (reference sequence). The CDR3 totals 10 residues. The CDR3 sequence is CAARSGGYTF. For the CDR3, the DNA is TGCGCCGCTCGATCGGGTGGCTACACCTTC.

By share, this clonotype ranks as medium-sized. J is TRBJ2-7 and V is TRBV6-1, with D perhaps being TRBD1 or TRBD2 (5 bases each). The germline V gene encodes CDR1 MNHNS and CDR2 SASEGT. The CDR3 covers 15 residues. V lost 4 bases and J 1 base, leaving 14 bases between the germline ends. CDR3 region: CASSVEGLPSYEQYF. As DNA, the CDR3 is TGTGCCAGCAGTGTCGAGGGGCTACCTTCCTACGAGCAGTACTTC.

The rearrangement links TRBV29-1 to TRBJ2-2, with a weak D call TRBD2 (6 bases). V was trimmed by 8 bases and J by 6 bases, leaving 25 bases between them. CDR1 SQVTM and CDR2 ANQGSEA come from the germline V gene. CDR3 length: 16 residues. The CDR3 coding sequence is TGCAGCATTGGAGCCCCTAGCAGGAGGGCCCCCGGGGAGCTGTTTTTT. Encoded protein: CSIGAPSRRAPGELFF.

For this clonotype: One end of the junction varies from germline; a read error may be responsible. The chain links TRBV29-1 to TRBJ2-1, with 10 bases that match TRBD2. Germline assignment: CDR1 SQVTM and CDR2 ANQGSEA. The CDR3 sequence is 13 residues long. The CDR3 bases are TGCAGCGCCAAGAAGCGGGAGGGAGGTGAGCGATTGTTC. Translation gives CSAKKREGGERLF.

This clonotype showed up many times. V usage is TRBV6-5 and J usage is TRBJ2-1; D is undetermined. This CDR3 contains 14 residues. Germline-derived CDR1 and CDR2 are MNHEY and SVGAGI. V shed 0 bases and J shed 5 bases, with 8 bases lying between them. The CDR3 is CASSYSGINNEQFF. Written as DNA, the CDR3 is TGTGCCAGCAGTTACTCTGGGATTAACAATGAGCAGTTCTTC.

The rearrangement joins TRBV4-1 to TRBJ1-1; D not certain. CDR3 size: 16 residues. Trimming stripped 1 base from V and 3 bases from J, with 15 bases between. The germline CDR1 and CDR2 sequences are MGHRA and YSYEKL. The CDR3 DNA reads TGCGCCAGCAGCCAAGTCCTGGACGGGATGGACACTGAAGCTTTCTTT. It codes for CASSQVLDGMDTEAFF.